The entry that follows covers one T cell receptor (beta chain) sequence. CD8+CD57+ cell expansion had been shown by flow cytometry in patients chosen for sequencing. This sample was taken from a study of CD8+CD57+ T cells in acquired aplastic anemia. Using genomic DNA as the template, TCR beta VDJ and CDR3 profiling was carried out. From the reads, TCRdb called clonotypes with MiXCR, one entry per CDR3 protein. The table lists about 220,000 distinct CDR3 sequences, 40% to 50% of them singletons. This CDR3 contains 12 residues. Trimming left V 7 bases short and J 0 bases short, with 4 bases between. Looked up from germline, CDR1 is SNHLY and CDR2 is FYNNEI.

The rearrangement uses TRBV2 and TRBJ2-4; D is undetermined. The receptor was derived from a human donor with aplastic anemia. The specimen sequenced was sorted CD4+, CD8+, or CD8+CD57+ T cells (not recorded which) from PBMCs. The CDR3 is CASNIAKNIQYF. The CDR3 coding sequence is TGTGCCAGCAATATAGCCAAAAACATTCAGTACTTC.